Following are 26 T cell receptor beta chains from one sample sequenced in a study of shared clonotypes between healthy human individuals. The naive CD8 population came from CD45RO-negative cells selected for CCR7, without terminally differentiated effector memory CD45RA+ cells. Libraries were prepared by immunoSEQ multiplex PCR; TCRdb keeps only in-frame clonotypes and omits some of them. This sample has millions of clones, with approximately 94% found just once. Sequencing used naive CD8+ T cells from PBMCs. The receptors derive from a man aged 18 to 29 in good health. Some clones in this sample may be carry-over from other donors' samples.

This chain links TRBV4-1 with TRBJ1-1; D remains ambiguous. The CDR3 loop spans 14 amino acids. V dropped 0 bases and J dropped 4 bases, with 9 bases sitting between them. Germline V CDR1 and CDR2: MGHRA, YSYEKL. The CDR3 nucleotides read TGCGCCAGCAGCCAAGAGCGCAGAAGCACTGAAGCTTTCTTT. It codes for CASSQERRSTEAFF.

The chain couples TRBV28 to TRBJ1-2, with 8 bases matching TRBD1. There are 16 residues in the CDR3. Germline V gene sequence: CDR1 MDHEN, CDR2 SYDVKM. The ends lost 1 base at V and 6 bases at J; junction bases unmatched: 10. The CDR3 sequence is CASSLYNRQGKNGYTF. CDR3 nucleotide sequence: TGTGCCAGCAGTTTATACAACCGACAGGGGAAAAATGGCTACACCTTC.

V and J are TRBV7-6 and TRBJ1-6; a weak D match, TRBD1 (6 bases). Per germline, CDR1 SGHVS and CDR2 FNYEAQ. V gave up 0 bases and J gave up 10 bases, with 19 bases separating them. This CDR3 contains 17 residues. CDR3 sequence (DNA): TGTGCCAGCAGCTTAGCCACCCCGACAGGCCCCGGATCACCCCTCCACTTT. Its protein is CASSLATPTGPGSPLHF. Using reference TRBV7-6 and TRBJ1-6 for the parts outside the CDR3, the full variable domain is GAGVSQSPRYKVTKRGQDVALRCDPISGHVSLYWYRQALGQGPEFLTYFNYEAQQDKSGLPNDRFSAERPEGSISTLTIQRTEQRDSAMYRCASSLATPTGPGSPLHFGNGTRLTVT.

The gene calls are TRBV30 and TRBJ2-7, with 12 bases fitting TRBD2. V shed 3 bases and J 4 bases; nucleotides not matched to a gene: 13. The CDR3 runs to 17 residues. CDR1 GTSNPN and CDR2 SVGIG come from the germline V gene (reference sequence). CDR3 sequence: CAWSGGTSGLPYYEQYF. In nucleotides, the CDR3 is TGTGCCTGGAGCGGGGGGACTAGCGGGCTGCCTTATTACGAGCAGTACTTC. The whole variable domain, remainder taken from reference TRBV30 and TRBJ2-7, is SQTIHQWPATLVQPVGSPLSLECTVEGTSNPNLYWYRQAAGRGLQLLFYSVGIGQISSEVPQNLSASRPQDRQFILSSKKLLLSDSGFYLCAWSGGTSGLPYYEQYFGPGTRLTVT.

The chain has TRBV27 and TRBJ2-7, with 10 bases identical to TRBD1. The germline V gene has CDR1 MNHEY and CDR2 SMNVEV (reference sequence). This CDR3 region has 16 residues. The V and J ends lost 6 bases and 3 bases, in that order; junction bases with no gene match: 11. DNA of the CDR3: TGTGCCAGCAGACCTGGGGGGGGGACAGGGGACTACGAGCAGTACTTC. Translation gives CASRPGGGTGDYEQYF.

The genes are TRBV4-3 and TRBJ2-2; tentative D call: TRBD2 (5 bases). Germline loops: CDR1 LGHNA, CDR2 YSLEER. The CDR3 runs to 15 residues. V lost 5 bases and J 8 bases, leaving 18 bases between the germline ends. The CDR3 reads CASSYRDSVGGELFF. CDR3 bases: TGCGCCAGCAGCTACCGGGATAGTGTCGGGGGGGAGCTGTTTTTT.

The chain couples TRBV27 to TRBJ1-3, with a possible D match to TRBD1 (6 bases). Germline V lookup: CDR1 MNHEY, CDR2 SMNVEV (reference sequence). V lost 5 bases to trimming and J lost 0 bases, with 23 bases between them. The CDR3 is 19 residues long. Here the CDR3 reads CASSPRQGSYLNSGNTIYF. CDR3 sequence (DNA): TGTGCCAGCAGTCCACGTCAGGGGTCCTACCTCAACTCTGGAAACACCATATATTTT.

J is TRBJ2-1 and V is TRBV7-8, with a weak D call TRBD2 (5 bases). This CDR3 comprises 16 residues. CDR1 and CDR2 from the germline V gene are SGHVS and FQNEAQ. V lost 5 bases and J lost 6, with 20 bases in between. In DNA form, the CDR3 reads TGTGCCAGCAGCCACCCCCGGGAAGGTTATATCAATGAGCAGTTCTTC. Residues: CASSHPREGYINEQFF.

The chain couples TRBV5-5 to TRBJ1-5, with unresolved D. CDR1 SGHKS and CDR2 YYEKEE come from the germline V gene (reference sequence). CDR3 length: 15 amino acids. Deletions cut 1 base from V and 0 bases from J, with 8 bases between. CDR3 amino acids: CASSLYEFSNQPQHF. CDR3 nucleotide sequence: TGTGCCAGCAGCTTGTACGAATTTAGCAATCAGCCCCAGCATTTT.

This chain uses TRBV6-1 with TRBJ1-6; D call uncertain. The CDR3 has 13 residues. With 6 bases removed from V and 7 bases from J, the gap between germline ends came to 10 bases. Germline V lookup: CDR1 MNHNS, CDR2 SASEGT. As DNA, the CDR3 is TGTGCCAGCAGAGTCGGGTGGAATTCACCCCTCCACTTT. Protein sequence: CASRVGWNSPLHF.

The chain is built from TRBV2 and TRBJ2-3; D is possibly TRBD1 (6 bases). The CDR3 totals 13 residues. Germline CDR1 SNHLY, CDR2 FYNNEI. V shed 7 bases and J shed 3 bases, with 11 bases lying between them. The CDR3 DNA reads as TGTGCCAGCAAAGCAAGGGGGACAGATACGCAGTATTTT. Translating it yields CASKARGTDTQYF.

The gene calls are TRBV27 and TRBJ2-3; 10 bases are a match to TRBD2. From germline, CDR1 is MNHEY and CDR2 SMNVEV (reference sequence). The CDR3 consists of 15 residues. V gave up 6 bases and J gave up 1 base; unmatched junction bases: 4. CDR3 loop: CASRQAGGGTDTQYF. DNA for the CDR3: TGTGCCAGCAGGCAAGCGGGGGGGGGCACAGATACGCAGTATTTT.

The chain has TRBV5-1 and TRBJ1-1; 7 nucleotides line up with TRBD1. J gave up 2 bases and V 4 bases, and 14 bases lay outside the gene matches. Germline V CDR1 and CDR2: SGHRS, YFSETQ. CDR3 length equals 17 residues. The CDR3, as DNA: TGCGCCAGCAGCCAAGGGGGCTGGCAGTTTTCTAACACTGAAGCTTTCTTT. Amino acid sequence: CASSQGGWQFSNTEAFF.

CDR3 nucleotide sequence: TGTGCCAGCAGCTCCCCCGGGACAGGAGAACTCTCTGGGGCCAACGTCCTGACTTTC. Translation gives CASSSPGTGELSGANVLTF. The rearrangement joins TRBV9 to TRBJ2-6, with TRBD1 matching over 8 bases. This CDR3 has 19 residues. Per the germline V gene, CDR1 is SGDLS and CDR2 is YYNGEE. V lost 4 bases, J lost 0 bases, and 12 bases stayed unmatched.

As DNA, the CDR3 is TGCGCCAGCAGCCAAATGGGGGTCGGCTACACCTTC. Translated, it gives CASSQMGVGYTF. The rearrangement joins TRBV4-1 to TRBJ1-2; tentatively, D is TRBD1 (5 bases). CDR1 MGHRA and CDR2 YSYEKL come from the germline V gene. Trimming removed 2 bases from V and 8 bases from J, with 9 bases in between. This CDR3 spans 12 amino acids.

J is TRBJ2-7 and V is TRBV27, with 12 bases lining up with TRBD2. V lost 7 bases and J lost 0; bases outside the gene matches: 1. Germline V gene sequence: CDR1 MNHEY, CDR2 SMNVEV (reference sequence). The CDR3 is made up of 14 amino acids. The DNA of the CDR3 is TGTGCCAGCATGACTAGCGGGAGCTCCTACGAGCAGTACTTC. Protein sequence: CASMTSGSSYEQYF.

This chain joins TRBV9 and TRBJ1-2, with unresolved D. The V gene lost 2 bases and the J gene lost 6 bases, with 17 bases spanning the gap. Germline V CDR1 and CDR2: SGDLS, YYNGEE. The CDR3 consists of 15 residues. The CDR3 reads CASSVGDWSGNGYTF. CDR3 nucleotide sequence: TGTGCCAGCAGCGTGGGTGATTGGTCGGGGAATGGCTACACCTTC.

V and J are TRBV11-2 and TRBJ2-2; 7 nucleotides match TRBD2. With 1 base clipped from V and 7 bases from J, the junction kept 12 bases outside the gene matches. The CDR3 sequence is 17 residues long. The germline CDR1 and CDR2 sequences are SGHAT and FQNNGV. The CDR3 DNA reads as TGTGCCAGCAGCTTAGTGCGCGGGAGCCCCGCAAACGGGGAGCTGTTTTTT. Encoded protein: CASSLVRGSPANGELFF.

The chain joins TRBV5-1 to TRBJ2-6, with 10 bases matching TRBD1. The germline CDR1 and CDR2 sequences are SGHRS and YFSETQ. This CDR3 contains 16 residues. Unmatched junction bases numbered 4, after V lost 3 bases and J lost 4 bases. The DNA of the CDR3 is TGCGCCAGCAGCTGGGGGACAGGGGTCGGGGCCAACGTCCTGACTTTC. This translates into CASSWGTGVGANVLTF.

The chain links TRBV6-1 to TRBJ2-7, with TRBD1 matching over 8 bases. V gave up 3 bases and J gave up 0 bases; unmatched junction bases: 7. The germline V gene has CDR1 MNHNS and CDR2 SASEGT. The CDR3 runs to 16 residues. The CDR3 sequence is CASSDPRTGNSYEQYF. For the CDR3, the DNA is TGTGCCAGCAGTGACCCTCGGACAGGGAACTCCTACGAGCAGTACTTC.

Worth noting for this clone: The identical CDR3 is also encoded by other nucleotide sequences in the sample. The chain uses TRBV5-1 and TRBJ1-2; TRBD1 might be the D (6 bases). V dropped 0 bases and J dropped 0 bases, with 6 bases sitting between them. The length of the CDR3 is 14 residues. The germline V gene encodes CDR1 SGHRS and CDR2 YFSETQ. CDR3 bases: TGCGCCAGCAGCTTGGACAGGGCTAACTATGGCTACACCTTC. Translation: CASSLDRANYGYTF.

Worth noting for this clone: Other DNA variants within this sample encode the same CDR3. The V and J genes are TRBV27 and TRBJ2-1; tentative D call: TRBD2 (6 bases). Germline V gene lookup returns CDR1 MNHEY and CDR2 SMNVEV (reference sequence). This CDR3 comprises 15 residues. V lost 0 bases and J 4 bases, leaving 10 bases between the germline ends. CDR3 bases: TGTGCCAGCAGTTTATCCGCGGGAACGTACAATGAGCAGTTCTTC. This encodes CASSLSAGTYNEQFF.

This chain connects TRBV10-3 to TRBJ2-7; tentatively, D is TRBD1 or TRBD2 (6 bases each). The germline V gene encodes CDR1 ENHRY and CDR2 SYGVKD. The CDR3 has 11 residues. V was clipped by 7 bases and J by 5 bases, with 9 bases between them. This chain's CDR3 is CAIKGGNEQYF. In nucleotides, the CDR3 is TGTGCCATCAAGGGGGGCAACGAGCAGTACTTC.

The genes are TRBV30 and TRBJ2-1; no firm D call. Trimming took 0 bases from V and 8 from J, leaving 14 bases between them. Germline-derived CDR1 and CDR2 are GTSNPN and SVGIG (reference sequence). The CDR3 consists of 14 residues. DNA of the CDR3: TGTGCCTGGAGTGTAAGTTCCTTTTTAGATGAGCAGTTCTTC. Amino acid sequence: CAWSVSSFLDEQFF.

The gene calls are TRBV6-1 and TRBJ2-7; D gene ambiguous. V dropped 1 base and J dropped 1 base, with 14 bases sitting between them. The CDR3 loop spans 16 amino acids. Germline V gene lookup returns CDR1 MNHNS and CDR2 SASEGT. The CDR3 DNA follows: TGTGCCAGCAGTGAAGGGTATTGGACGGCATCCTACGAGCAGTACTTC. It yields the protein CASSEGYWTASYEQYF.

This clone was detected only once. The chain carries TRBV30 and TRBJ2-2; D possibly matches TRBD1 or TRBD2 (5 bases each). There are 13 residues in the CDR3. Trimming removed 8 bases at V and 5 bases at J, with 15 bases between. Germline V gene lookup returns CDR1 GTSNPN and CDR2 SVGIG (reference sequence). CDR3 nucleotides: TGTGCCCGCCCGGGACCAGGAACCGGGGAGCTGTTTTTT. It translates to CARPGPGTGELFF.